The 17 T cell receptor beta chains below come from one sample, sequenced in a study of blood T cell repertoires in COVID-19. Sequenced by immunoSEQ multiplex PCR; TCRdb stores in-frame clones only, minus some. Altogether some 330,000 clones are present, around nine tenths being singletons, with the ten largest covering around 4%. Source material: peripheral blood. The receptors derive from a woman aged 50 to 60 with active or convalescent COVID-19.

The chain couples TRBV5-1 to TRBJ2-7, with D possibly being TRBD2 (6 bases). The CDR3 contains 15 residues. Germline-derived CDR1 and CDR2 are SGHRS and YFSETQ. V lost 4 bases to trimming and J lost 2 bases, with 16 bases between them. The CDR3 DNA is TGCGCCAGCAGCCAGGCGGGACTTACTACCTACGAGCAGTACTTC. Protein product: CASSQAGLTTYEQYF.

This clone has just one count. The CDR3: CASSPDPRAAFF. CDR3 DNA: TGTGCCAGCTCCCCTGACCCCCGAGCGGCTTTCTTT. The chain employs TRBV18 and TRBJ1-1; unclear D gene. This CDR3 comprises 12 residues. In germline, CDR1 is KGHSH, CDR2 LQKENI. The V gene lost 6 bases and the J gene lost 11 bases, with 16 bases spanning the gap.

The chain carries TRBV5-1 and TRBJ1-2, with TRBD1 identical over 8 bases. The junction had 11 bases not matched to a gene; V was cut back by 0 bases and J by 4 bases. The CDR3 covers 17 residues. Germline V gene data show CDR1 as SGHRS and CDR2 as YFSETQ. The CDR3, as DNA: TGCGCCAGCAGCTTGGGATTCGGGACAGGTGGTGCCTATGGCTACACCTTC. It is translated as CASSLGFGTGGAYGYTF.

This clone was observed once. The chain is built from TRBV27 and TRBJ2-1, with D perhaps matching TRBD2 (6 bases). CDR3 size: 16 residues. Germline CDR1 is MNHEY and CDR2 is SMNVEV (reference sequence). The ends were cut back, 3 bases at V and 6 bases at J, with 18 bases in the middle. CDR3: CASSLVLTRALNEQFF. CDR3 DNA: TGTGCCAGCAGTTTGGTATTGACTAGGGCACTCAATGAGCAGTTCTTC.

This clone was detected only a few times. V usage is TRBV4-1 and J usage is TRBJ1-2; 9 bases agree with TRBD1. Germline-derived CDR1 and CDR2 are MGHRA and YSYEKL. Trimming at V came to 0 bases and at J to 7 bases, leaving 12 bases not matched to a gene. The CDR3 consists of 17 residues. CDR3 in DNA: TGCGCCAGCAGCCAAGACCCCACGGGACAGGGTATAAGTGGCTACACCTTC. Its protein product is CASSQDPTGQGISGYTF.

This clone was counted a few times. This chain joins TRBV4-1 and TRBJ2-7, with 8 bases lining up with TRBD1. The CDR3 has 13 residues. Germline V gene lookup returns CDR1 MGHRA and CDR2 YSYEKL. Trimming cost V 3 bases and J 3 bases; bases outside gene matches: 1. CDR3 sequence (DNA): TGCGCCAGCAGCCACGGACAGGGCTACGAGCAGTACTTC. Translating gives CASSHGQGYEQYF.

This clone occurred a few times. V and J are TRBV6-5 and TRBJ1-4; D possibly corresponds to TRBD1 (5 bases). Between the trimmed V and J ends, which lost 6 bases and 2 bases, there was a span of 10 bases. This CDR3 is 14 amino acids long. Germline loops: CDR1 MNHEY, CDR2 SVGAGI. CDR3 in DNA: TGTGCCAGCAGGATCGGGGGTACTAATGAAAAACTGTTTTTT. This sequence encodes CASRIGGTNEKLFF.

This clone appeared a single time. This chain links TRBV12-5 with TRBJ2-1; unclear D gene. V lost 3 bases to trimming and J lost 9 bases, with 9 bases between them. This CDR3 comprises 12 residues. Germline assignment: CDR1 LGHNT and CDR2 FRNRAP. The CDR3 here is CASGLYRSEQFF. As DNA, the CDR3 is TGTGCTAGTGGTTTATACCGGAGTGAGCAGTTCTTC.

This CDR3 reads CASSLRTGTYEQYF. Here the CDR3 DNA reads TGTGCCAGCAGCCTCAGGACAGGGACCTACGAGCAGTACTTC. V is TRBV3-1 (or the pseudogene TRBV3-2) and J is TRBJ2-7, with 8 bases lining up with TRBD1. Germline values: CDR1 LGHDT, CDR2 YNNKEL (reference sequence). The junction had 4 bases not matched to a gene; V was cut back by 4 bases and J by 2 bases. The CDR3 runs 14 residues.

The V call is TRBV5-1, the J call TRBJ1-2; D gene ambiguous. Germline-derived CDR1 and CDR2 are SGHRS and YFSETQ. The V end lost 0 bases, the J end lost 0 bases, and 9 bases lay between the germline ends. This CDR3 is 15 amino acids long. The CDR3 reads CASSLGSKANYGYTF. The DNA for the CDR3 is TGCGCCAGCAGCTTGGGGAGCAAAGCTAACTATGGCTACACCTTC.

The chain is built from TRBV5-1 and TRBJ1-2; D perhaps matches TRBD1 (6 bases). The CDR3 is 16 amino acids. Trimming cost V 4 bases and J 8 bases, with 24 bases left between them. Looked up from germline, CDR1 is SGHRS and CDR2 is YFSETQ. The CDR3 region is CASSGLPGQKLGGYTF. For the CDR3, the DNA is TGCGCCAGCAGCGGATTACCGGGACAAAAGTTGGGGGGCTACACCTTC.

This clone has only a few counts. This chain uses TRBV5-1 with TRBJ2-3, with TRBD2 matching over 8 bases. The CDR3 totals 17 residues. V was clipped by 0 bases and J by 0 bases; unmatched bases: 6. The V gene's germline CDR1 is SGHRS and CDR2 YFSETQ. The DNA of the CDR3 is TGCGCCAGCAGCTTGGGCGGCGGGGGGAGTAGCACAGATACGCAGTATTTT. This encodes CASSLGGGGSSTDTQYF.

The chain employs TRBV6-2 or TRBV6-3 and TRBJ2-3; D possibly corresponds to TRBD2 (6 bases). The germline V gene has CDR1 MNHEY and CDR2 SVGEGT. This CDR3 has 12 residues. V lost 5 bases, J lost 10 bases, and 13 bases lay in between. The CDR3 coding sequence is TGTGCCAGCAGTGCGGGACTTCATCCGCAGTATTTT. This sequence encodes CASSAGLHPQYF.

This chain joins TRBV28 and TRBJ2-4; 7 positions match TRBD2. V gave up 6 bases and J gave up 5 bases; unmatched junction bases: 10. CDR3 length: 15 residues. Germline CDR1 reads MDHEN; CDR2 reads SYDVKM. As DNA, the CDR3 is TGTGCCAGCAGCCCCCCGGCGGGAGTGGAAAACATTCAGTACTTC. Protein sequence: CASSPPAGVENIQYF.

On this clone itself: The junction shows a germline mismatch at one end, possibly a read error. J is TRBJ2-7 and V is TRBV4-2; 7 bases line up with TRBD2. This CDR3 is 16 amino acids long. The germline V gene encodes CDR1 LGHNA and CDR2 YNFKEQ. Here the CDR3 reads CASSQPPSSGKALQVF. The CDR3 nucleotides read TGTGCCAGCAGCCAACCCCCTAGCAGCGGGAAAGCCCTCCAGGTCTTC.

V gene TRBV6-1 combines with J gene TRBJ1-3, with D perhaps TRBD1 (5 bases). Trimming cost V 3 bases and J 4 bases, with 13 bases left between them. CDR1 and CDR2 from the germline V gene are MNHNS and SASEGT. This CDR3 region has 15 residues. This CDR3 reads CASSERRVSGNTIYF. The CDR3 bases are TGTGCCAGCAGTGAGCGCAGGGTGTCAGGAAACACCATATATTTT.

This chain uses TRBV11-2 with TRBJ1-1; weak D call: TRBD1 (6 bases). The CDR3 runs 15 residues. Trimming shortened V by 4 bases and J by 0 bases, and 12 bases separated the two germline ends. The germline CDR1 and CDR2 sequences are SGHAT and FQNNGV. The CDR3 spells CASSSRTVMNTEAFF. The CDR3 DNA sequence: TGTGCCAGCAGCTCCCGGACAGTTATGAACACTGAAGCTTTCTTT.